The text below deals with one T cell receptor beta chain. These data belong to a study of blood T cell repertoires in COVID-19. Only in-frame clones appear in the TCRdb table, and some are missing; sequencing was by immunoSEQ multiplex PCR. The table has some 330,000 clones, around 86% seen once. This CDR3 region has 12 residues. V was pared by 9 bases and J by 6 bases, with 11 bases between. CDR1 is MNHNY, CDR2 SVGAGI, per germline (reference sequence). The clonotype was recovered from a man aged 25 to 45 who had recovered from COVID-19. The J gene is TRBJ1-4, the V gene TRBV6-6; D is unclear. The sequenced sample consisted of PBMCs or T cells enriched from blood (not recorded which). The CDR3 DNA reads TGTGCCAGTCGGGGAGGAGATGAAAAACTGTTTTTT. This encodes CASRGGDEKLFF.